These 18 T cell receptor beta chains originate from one sample sequenced in a study of T cells in Graves' hyperthyroidism and ophthalmopathy. The source material, RNA transcripts, was used to amplify TCR beta CDR3 regions. An initial round of RT-PCR targeting the TCR CDR3 relied on the HTBI primer set. TCRdb ran MiXCR on the multiplex PCR reads and lists one entry per CDR3 protein. The table lists 300,000 to 500,000 distinct CDR3 sequences, roughly 13% of them singletons. The sequencing input was blood. The origin of the receptors is a man between 45 and 60 years old with Graves' ophthalmopathy.

The table lists this clonotype with a few counts. The chain carries TRBV6-2 or TRBV6-3 and TRBJ1-2; D not certain. This CDR3 is 12 amino acids long. Trimming took 8 bases from V and 5 from J, leaving 12 bases between them. Per the germline V gene, CDR1 is MNHEY and CDR2 is SVGEGT. The CDR3 DNA reads as TGTGCCAGCGGGGAACAGTCTTATGGCTACACCTTC. Protein: CASGEQSYGYTF.

This clonotype was detected a few times. The chain couples TRBV7-9 to TRBJ2-7; D may be TRBD2 (7 bases). Germline assignment: CDR1 SEHNR and CDR2 FQNEAQ (reference sequence). Between the trimmed V and J ends, which lost 10 bases and 3 bases, there was a span of 16 bases. The CDR3 contains 13 residues. CDR3 sequence: CATIAGAGYEQYF. CDR3 coding DNA: TGTGCCACCATTGCGGGGGCCGGCTACGAGCAGTACTTC.

V and J are TRBV6-1 and TRBJ1-3, with D unresolved. In germline, CDR1 is MNHNS, CDR2 SASEGT. V was clipped by 1 base and J by 1 base, with 14 bases between them. The CDR3 length is 17 residues. The CDR3 nucleotides read TGTGCCAGCAGTGAAGGGTTATCCAGACCTTCTGGAAACACCATATATTTT. Amino acid sequence: CASSEGLSRPSGNTIYF.

This clonotype was detected ten times or more. This chain joins TRBV7-8 and TRBJ2-1; the D gene is possibly TRBD2 (5 bases). Trimming stripped 3 bases from V and 6 bases from J, with 15 bases between. Per the germline V gene, CDR1 is SGHVS and CDR2 is FQNEAQ. The CDR3 has 15 amino acids. CDR3 residues: CASSFSSFSGNEQFF. CDR3 bases: TGTGCCAGCAGCTTCTCTAGCTTCTCCGGCAATGAGCAGTTCTTC.

Ten or more counts support this clonotype. The chain has TRBV4-1 and TRBJ2-5; no firm D call. Germline CDR1 reads MGHRA; CDR2 reads YSYEKL. The CDR3 totals 12 residues. V shed 3 bases and J shed 7 bases, with 9 bases lying between them. The CDR3 spells CASSQDGLTQYF. For the CDR3, the DNA is TGCGCCAGCAGCCAGGACGGCCTGACCCAGTACTTC.

The table lists this clonotype with many counts. The chain has TRBV5-1 and TRBJ2-1; 8 bases align to TRBD2. The CDR3 has 14 amino acids. CDR1 and CDR2 from the germline V gene are SGHRS and YFSETQ. The V segment lost 6 bases and the J segment 9 bases; nucleotides outside the gene matches: 11. The CDR3 sequence is CASTPQGLVGEQFF. CDR3 nucleotide sequence: TGCGCCAGCACCCCACAGGGACTAGTTGGTGAGCAGTTCTTC.

This clonotype was detected only a few times. The chain joins TRBV12-3 or TRBV12-4 to TRBJ2-2; unclear D gene. V lost 1 base and J lost 4, with 7 bases in between. The CDR3 contains 14 residues. The CDR3 DNA is TGTGCCAGCAGTTTAGGGCAGCCCACCGGGGAGCTGTTTTTT. Amino acids: CASSLGQPTGELFF.

In regard to this clonotype: Sequence at one end of the junction differs from germline and may be a read error. The chain links TRBV5-1 to TRBJ2-7; D not certain. This CDR3 comprises 15 residues. CDR1 SGHRS and CDR2 YFSETQ come from the germline V gene. CDR3 sequence (DNA): TGTGCCAGCAGCTTGGGCCAGCACCTCTCCTACGAGCAGTACTTC. Amino acid sequence: CASSLGQHLSYEQYF.

This clonotype was counted ten times or more. The J gene is TRBJ1-5, the V gene TRBV28; 8 bases are a match to TRBD1. CDR1 is MDHEN and CDR2 is SYDVKM in the germline V gene. Trimming took 6 bases from V and 7 from J; bases not matched to a gene: 2. This CDR3 contains 12 residues. The CDR3 loop reads CASRDRGQPQHF. The DNA of the CDR3 is TGTGCCAGCAGAGACAGGGGACAGCCCCAGCATTTT.

This clonotype was seen only a few times. The J gene is TRBJ2-3, the V gene TRBV12-3 or TRBV12-4; D may be TRBD2 (5 bases). The CDR3 sequence is 16 residues long. V was pared by 5 bases and J by 0 bases, with 15 bases between. The CDR3 is CASSKIAKSSTDTQYF. CDR3 in DNA: TGTGCCAGCAGTAAAATAGCGAAATCTAGCACAGATACGCAGTATTTT.

There are a few counts of this clonotype. J is TRBJ2-1 and V is TRBV6-4, with D maybe TRBD2 (5 bases). The germline V gene has CDR1 MRHNA and CDR2 SNTAGT. V was pared by 2 bases and J by 4 bases, with 12 bases between. The CDR3 sequence is 15 residues long. CDR3 amino acids: CASSDKSGTYNEQFF. The CDR3 DNA reads TGTGCCAGCAGTGACAAAAGCGGAACTTACAATGAGCAGTTCTTC.

The gene calls are TRBV6-5 and TRBJ1-1, with 11 bases identical to TRBD1. The CDR3 runs to 15 residues. Germline V lookup: CDR1 MNHEY, CDR2 SVGAGI. V dropped 0 bases and J dropped 3; count of bases not matched to a gene: 0. The CDR3 DNA reads TGTGCCAGCAGTTACTCGGGACAGGGGGACACTGAAGCTTTCTTT. Translated: CASSYSGQGDTEAFF.

This clonotype was observed at least ten times. This rearrangement joins TRBV12-3 or TRBV12-4 to TRBJ2-5; D gene unclear. V dropped 3 bases and J dropped 4 bases, with 3 bases sitting between them. The CDR3 totals 11 residues. This CDR3 reads CASSFGETQYF. Here the CDR3 DNA reads TGTGCCAGCAGTTTCGGAGAGACCCAGTACTTC.

This clonotype was seen many times. The V and J genes are TRBV12-3 or TRBV12-4 and TRBJ2-2; 13 positions match TRBD2. This CDR3 is 17 amino acids long. The J segment lost 5 bases and the V segment lost 7 bases, leaving 10 bases of the junction unmatched. CDR3 loop: CASTSGLAGVGTGELFF. The CDR3 bases are TGTGCCAGCACCTCCGGACTAGCGGGAGTCGGTACCGGGGAGCTGTTTTTT.

The rearrangement links TRBV25-1 to TRBJ1-2; D unresolved. This CDR3 has 12 amino acids. Germline V gene sequence: CDR1 MGHDK, CDR2 SYGVNS. Trimming left V 4 bases short and J 4 bases short, with 7 bases between. The CDR3 nucleotides read TGTGCCAGCAGTGGCACAGTCTATGGCTACACCTTC. This gives the protein CASSGTVYGYTF.

V and J are TRBV14 and TRBJ1-2; no firm D call. Trimming stripped 4 bases from V and 8 bases from J, with 8 bases between. Germline V gives CDR1 SGHDN, CDR2 FVKESK. The CDR3 spans 11 residues. The CDR3 region has the DNA TGTGCCAGCAGCCGAGACCAGGGCTACACCTTC. It specifies CASSRDQGYTF.

The chain joins TRBV14 to TRBJ1-1; D perhaps matches TRBD1 (5 bases). Germline V gene lookup returns CDR1 SGHDN and CDR2 FVKESK. V was shortened by 4 bases and J by 3 bases, with 18 bases between the two germline ends. CDR3 length equals 16 residues. The CDR3 sequence: CASSPWTSGGHTEAFF. CDR3 DNA sequence: TGTGCCAGCAGCCCCTGGACGTCCGGGGGTCACACTGAAGCTTTCTTT.

In its sample, this clonotype was seen a few times. This chain joins TRBV5-4 and TRBJ2-1; no clear D. The CDR3 totals 13 residues. The germline V gene has CDR1 SGHNT and CDR2 YYREEE (reference sequence). The V end was cut by 4 bases, the J end by 8 bases, with 13 bases between. CDR3: CASSDGPRDEQFF. The CDR3 bases are TGTGCCAGCAGCGACGGACCTCGCGATGAGCAGTTCTTC.